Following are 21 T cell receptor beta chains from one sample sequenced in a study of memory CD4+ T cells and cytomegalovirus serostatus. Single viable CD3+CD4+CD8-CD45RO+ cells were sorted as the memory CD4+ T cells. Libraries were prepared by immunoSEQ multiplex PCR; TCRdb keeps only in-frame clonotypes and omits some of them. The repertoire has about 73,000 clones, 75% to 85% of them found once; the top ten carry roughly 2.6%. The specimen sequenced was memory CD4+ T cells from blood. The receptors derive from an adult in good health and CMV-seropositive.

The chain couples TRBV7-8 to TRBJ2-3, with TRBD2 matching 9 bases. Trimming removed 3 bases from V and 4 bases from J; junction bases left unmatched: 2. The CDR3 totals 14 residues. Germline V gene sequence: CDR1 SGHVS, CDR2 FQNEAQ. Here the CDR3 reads CASSFSGRSDTQYF. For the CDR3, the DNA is TGTGCCAGCAGCTTTAGCGGGAGATCAGATACGCAGTATTTT. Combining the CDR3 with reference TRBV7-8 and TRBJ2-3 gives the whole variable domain GAGVSQSPRYKVAKRGQDVALRCDPISGHVSLFWYQQALGQGPEFLTYFQNEAQLDKSGLPSDRFFAERPEGSVSTLKIQRTQQEDSAVYLCASSFSGRSDTQYFGPGTRLTVL.

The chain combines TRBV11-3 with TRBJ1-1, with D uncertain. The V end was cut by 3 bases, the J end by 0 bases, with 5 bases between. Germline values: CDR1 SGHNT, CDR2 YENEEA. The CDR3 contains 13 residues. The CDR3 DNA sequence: TGTGCCAGCAGCTTCTCAGTGAACACTGAAGCTTTCTTT. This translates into CASSFSVNTEAFF.

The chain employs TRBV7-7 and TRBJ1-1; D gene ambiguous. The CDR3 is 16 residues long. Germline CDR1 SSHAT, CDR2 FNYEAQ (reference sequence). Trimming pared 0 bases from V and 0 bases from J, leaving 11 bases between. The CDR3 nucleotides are TGTGCCAGCAGCTTAGCGGTCAGCCATATGAACACTGAAGCTTTCTTT. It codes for CASSLAVSHMNTEAFF.

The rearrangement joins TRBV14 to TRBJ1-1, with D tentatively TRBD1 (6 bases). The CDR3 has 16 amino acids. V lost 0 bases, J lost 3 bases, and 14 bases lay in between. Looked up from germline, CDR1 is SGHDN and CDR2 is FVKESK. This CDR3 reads CASSQDRGNGDTEAFF. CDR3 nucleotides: TGTGCCAGCAGCCAAGACAGGGGCAATGGGGACACTGAAGCTTTCTTT.

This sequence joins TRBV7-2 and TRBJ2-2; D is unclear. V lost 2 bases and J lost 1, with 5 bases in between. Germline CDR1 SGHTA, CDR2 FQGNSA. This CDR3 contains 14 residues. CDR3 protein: CASSLYRNTGELFF. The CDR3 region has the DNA TGTGCCAGCAGCTTATATCGGAACACCGGGGAGCTGTTTTTT.

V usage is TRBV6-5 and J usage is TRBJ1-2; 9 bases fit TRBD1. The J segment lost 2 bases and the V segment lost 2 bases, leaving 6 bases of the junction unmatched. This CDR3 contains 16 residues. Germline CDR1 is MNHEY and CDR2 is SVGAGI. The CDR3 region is CASSYETGTGNYGYTF. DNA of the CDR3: TGTGCCAGCAGTTACGAGACCGGGACAGGGAACTATGGCTACACCTTC.

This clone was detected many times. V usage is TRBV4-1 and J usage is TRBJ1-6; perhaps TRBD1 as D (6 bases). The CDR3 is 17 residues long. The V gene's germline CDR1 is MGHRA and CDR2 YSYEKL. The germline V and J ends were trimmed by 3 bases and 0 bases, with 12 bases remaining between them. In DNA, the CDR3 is TGCGCCAGCAGCCACGAATTGGACAGCTCCTATAATTCACCCCTCCACTTT. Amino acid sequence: CASSHELDSSYNSPLHF.

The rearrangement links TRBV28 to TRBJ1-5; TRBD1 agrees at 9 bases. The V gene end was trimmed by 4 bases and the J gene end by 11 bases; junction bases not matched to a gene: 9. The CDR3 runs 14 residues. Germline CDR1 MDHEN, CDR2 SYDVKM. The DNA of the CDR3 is TGTGCCAGCAGTTCAAGGGGACAGGGACCGGCCCAGCATTTT. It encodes CASSSRGQGPAQHF. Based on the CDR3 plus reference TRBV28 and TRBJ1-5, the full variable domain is DVKVTQSSRYLVKRTGEKVFLECVQDMDHENMFWYRQDPGLGLRLIYFSYDVKMKEKGDIPEGYSVSREKKERFSLILESASTNQTSMYLCASSSRGQGPAQHFGDGTRLSIL.

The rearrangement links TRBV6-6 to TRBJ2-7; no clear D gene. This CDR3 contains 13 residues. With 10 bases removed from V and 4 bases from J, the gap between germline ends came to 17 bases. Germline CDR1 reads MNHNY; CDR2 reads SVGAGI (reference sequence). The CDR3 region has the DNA TGTGCCACCACGAGCTACGATCCTTACGAGCAGTACGTC. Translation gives CATTSYDPYEQYV.

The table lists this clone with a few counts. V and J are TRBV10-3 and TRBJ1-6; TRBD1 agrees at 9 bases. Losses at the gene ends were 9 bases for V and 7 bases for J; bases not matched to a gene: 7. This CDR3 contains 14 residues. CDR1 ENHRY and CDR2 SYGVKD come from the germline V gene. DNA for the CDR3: TGTGCCATACAGGGGGCATCTGGAAATTCACCCCTCCACTTT. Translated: CAIQGASGNSPLHF.

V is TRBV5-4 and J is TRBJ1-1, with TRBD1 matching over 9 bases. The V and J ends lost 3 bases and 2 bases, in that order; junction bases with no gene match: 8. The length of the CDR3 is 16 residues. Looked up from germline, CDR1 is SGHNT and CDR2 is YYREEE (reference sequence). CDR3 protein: CASSSGTGTKNTEAFF. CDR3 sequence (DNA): TGTGCCAGCAGCTCCGGGACAGGGACTAAAAACACTGAAGCTTTCTTT.

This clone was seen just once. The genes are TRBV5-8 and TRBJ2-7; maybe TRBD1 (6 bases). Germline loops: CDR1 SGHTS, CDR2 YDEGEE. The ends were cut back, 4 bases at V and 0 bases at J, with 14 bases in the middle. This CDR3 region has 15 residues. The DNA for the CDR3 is TGTGCCAGCAGCCGGTTTGGACAGAGCTCCTACGAGCAGTACGTC. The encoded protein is CASSRFGQSSYEQYV.

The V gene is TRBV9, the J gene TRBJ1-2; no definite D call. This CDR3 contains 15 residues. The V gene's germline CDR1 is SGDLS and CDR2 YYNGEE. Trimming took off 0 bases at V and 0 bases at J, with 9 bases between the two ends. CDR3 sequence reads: CASSVEGRANYGYTF. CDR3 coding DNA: TGTGCCAGCAGCGTAGAGGGTAGGGCTAACTATGGCTACACCTTC.

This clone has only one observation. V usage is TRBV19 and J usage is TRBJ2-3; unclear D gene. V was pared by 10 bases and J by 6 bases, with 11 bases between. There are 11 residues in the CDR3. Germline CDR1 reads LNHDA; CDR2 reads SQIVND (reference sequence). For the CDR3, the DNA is TGTGCCACCACTTGGTTGGATACGCAGTATTTT. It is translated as CATTWLDTQYF.

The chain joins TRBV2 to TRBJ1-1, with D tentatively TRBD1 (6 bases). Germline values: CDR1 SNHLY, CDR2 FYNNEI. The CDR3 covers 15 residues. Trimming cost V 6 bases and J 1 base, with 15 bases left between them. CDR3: CASRPGARANTEAFF. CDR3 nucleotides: TGTGCCAGCAGACCAGGGGCCAGGGCGAACACTGAAGCTTTCTTT.

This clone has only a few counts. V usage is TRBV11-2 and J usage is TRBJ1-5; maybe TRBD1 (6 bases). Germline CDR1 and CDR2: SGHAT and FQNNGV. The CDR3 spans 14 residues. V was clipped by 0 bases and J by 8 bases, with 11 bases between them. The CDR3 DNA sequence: TGTGCCAGCAGCTTAGAGAGGGGGTTTAAGCCCCAGCATTTT. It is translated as CASSLERGFKPQHF.

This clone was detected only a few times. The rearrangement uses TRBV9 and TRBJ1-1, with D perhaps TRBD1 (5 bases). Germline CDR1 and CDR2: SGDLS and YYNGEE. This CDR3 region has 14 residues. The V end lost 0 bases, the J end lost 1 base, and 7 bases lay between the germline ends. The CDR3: CASSVGQGNTEAFF. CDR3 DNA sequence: TGTGCCAGCAGCGTAGGTCAGGGGAACACTGAAGCTTTCTTT.

In nucleotides, the CDR3 is TGCAGCGTTTCACAGGGTTACTCAGGCGGGGAGCTGTTTTTT. This sequence encodes CSVSQGYSGGELFF. The chain links TRBV29-1 to TRBJ2-2; D is perhaps TRBD1 (6 bases). CDR1 is SQVTM, CDR2 ANQGSEA, per germline. The length of the CDR3 is 14 residues. V gave up 5 bases and J gave up 7 bases, with 17 bases separating them.

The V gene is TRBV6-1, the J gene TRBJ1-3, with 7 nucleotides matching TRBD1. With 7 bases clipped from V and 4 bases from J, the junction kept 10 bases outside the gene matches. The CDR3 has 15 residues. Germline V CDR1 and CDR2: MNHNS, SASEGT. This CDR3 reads CASILGQAAGNTIYF. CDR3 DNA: TGTGCCAGCATCCTAGGACAGGCAGCCGGAAACACCATATATTTT.

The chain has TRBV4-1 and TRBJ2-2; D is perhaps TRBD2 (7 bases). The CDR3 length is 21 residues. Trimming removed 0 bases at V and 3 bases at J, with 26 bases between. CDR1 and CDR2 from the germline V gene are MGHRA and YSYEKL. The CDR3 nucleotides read TGCGCCAGCAGCCAAGATCCAGTGGGGGGGGGCCGCACGATAGACACCGGGGAGCTGTTTTTT. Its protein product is CASSQDPVGGGRTIDTGELFF.

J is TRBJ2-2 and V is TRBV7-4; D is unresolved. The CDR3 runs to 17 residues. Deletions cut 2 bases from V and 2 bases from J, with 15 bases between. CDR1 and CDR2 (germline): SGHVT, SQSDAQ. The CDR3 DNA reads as TGTGCCAGCAGCTTATGTAATTCGGCCTTAAACACCGGGGAGCTGTTTTTT. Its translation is CASSLCNSALNTGELFF.